This is a list of T cell receptor beta chains from one sample in a study of blood T cell repertoires in COVID-19. Libraries were prepared by immunoSEQ multiplex PCR; TCRdb keeps only in-frame clonotypes and omits some of them. Among about 69,000 clones listed, under 90% were seen once. The specimen sequenced was peripheral blood. The source is a man over 45 with COVID-19, enrolled during active disease. The CDR3 runs from the conserved cysteine through the conserved F or W. Fields, in order: V gene, D gene, clone size, J gene, CDR3 protein, CDR3 DNA. A D gene is named only where the DNA matches it firmly. Rows give clone size only sometimes, using once, few, many, or a class for an expanded clone.

>TRBV7-3|TRBD1|.|TRBJ2-1
CASSPNRDRVYNEQFF
TGTGCCAGCAGCCCCAACCGGGACAGGGTGTACAATGAGCAGTTCTTC
>TRBV19|TRBD1|once|TRBJ1-5
CASTGQGLSNQPQHF
TGTGCCTCCACGGGACAGGGGCTCAGCAATCAGCCCCAGCATTTT
>TRBV3-1/TRBV3-2|.|.|TRBJ2-3
CASSLSQSTGTQYF
TGTGCCAGCAGTCTGTCACAAAGCACAGGTACGCAGTATTTT
>TRBV5-1|TRBD2|.|TRBJ2-5
CASSLYGAGGQETQYF
TGCGCCAGCAGCTTGTATGGAGCGGGGGGCCAAGAGACCCAGTACTTC
>TRBV21-1|.|.|TRBJ2-4
CASSDRGNIQYF
TGTGCCAGCAGTGACAGGGGGAACATTCAGTACTTC
>TRBV30|.|.|TRBJ1-5
CAWSGTGGNQPQHF
TGTGCCTGGAGCGGTACAGGTGGAAATCAGCCCCAGCATTTT
>TRBV5-5|.|.|TRBJ1-5
CASSSGVVGNQPQHF
TGTGCCAGCAGCTCAGGGGTAGTCGGCAATCAGCCCCAGCATTTT
>TRBV10-1|TRBD2|.|TRBJ2-5
CASSRTSNGGETQYF
TGCGCCAGCAGTCGGACTAGCAATGGAGGGGAGACCCAGTACTTC
>TRBV19|TRBD2|.|TRBJ2-7
CASSLSGTSYEQYF
TGTGCCAGTAGTTTATCCGGGACTAGCTACGAGCAGTACTTC
>TRBV27|.|.|TRBJ1-6
CASSFSGVGHNSPLHF
TGTGCCAGCAGTTTTTCAGGGGTCGGTCATAATTCACCCCTCCACTTT
>TRBV4-3|.|.|TRBJ2-7
CASSHDRTYEQYF
TGCGCCAGCAGCCACGACAGGACCTACGAGCAGTACTTC
>TRBV15|TRBD2|.|TRBJ2-7
CATSRTAGGPYEQYF
TGTGCCACCAGCAGAACAGCGGGGGGGCCCTACGAGCAGTACTTC
>TRBV19|.|.|TRBJ1-1
CASSLDTYTEAFF
TGTGCCAGTAGCCTGGACACCTACACTGAAGCTTTCTTT
>TRBV2|.|.|TRBJ1-1
CASRWAVEAFF
TGTGCCAGCAGGTGGGCCGTTGAAGCTTTCTTT
>TRBV10-2|TRBD2|.|TRBJ2-3
CASRAGGGGLGVPDTQYF
TGCGCCAGCAGGGCTGGTGGTGGTGGACTAGGGGTACCAGATACGCAGTATTTT
>TRBV4-2|.|.|TRBJ2-2
CASSVGAITGELFF
TGTGCCAGCAGCGTGGGGGCGATCACCGGGGAGCTGTTTTTT
>TRBV6-5|TRBD1|once|TRBJ2-1
CASEVGRGRMAEQFF
TGTGCCAGCGAAGTGGGAAGGGGGCGTATGGCTGAGCAGTTCTTC
>TRBV4-1|.|.|TRBJ2-2
CASSQDRGTGDTGELFF
TGCGCCAGCAGCCAAGATCGAGGGACGGGGGACACCGGGGAGCTGTTTTTT
>TRBV27|TRBD1|.|TRBJ2-1
CASSPPGQGSHEQFF
TGTGCCAGCAGTCCGCCGGGACAGGGATCCCATGAGCAGTTCTTC
>TRBV2|TRBD2|.|TRBJ2-1
CASSEGTAAGGEQFF
TGTGCCAGCAGTGAAGGAACCGCTGCGGGGGGTGAGCAGTTCTTC
>TRBV6-5|.|.|TRBJ1-3
CASKGDLSGNTIYF
TGTGCCAGCAAGGGGGACCTCTCTGGAAACACCATATATTTT
>TRBV6-6|TRBD1|once|TRBJ1-5
CASRTGQGGQPQHF
TGTGCCAGCAGAACCGGACAGGGAGGTCAGCCCCAGCATTTT
>TRBV7-2|TRBD2|.|TRBJ2-1
CASSNGGAFNEQFF
TGTGCCAGCAGCAACGGGGGGGCTTTCAATGAGCAGTTCTTC
>TRBV11-3|.|many|TRBJ2-1
CASSVQGNEQFF
TGTGCCAGCAGCGTGCAGGGCAATGAGCAGTTCTTC
>TRBV9|TRBD2|once|TRBJ2-7
CASSPRPGLAGTSYEQYF
TGTGCCAGCAGCCCCCGGCCCGGACTAGCGGGGACCTCCTACGAGCAGTACTTC
>TRBV29-1|TRBD1|.|TRBJ2-1
CSVGDRGSYNEQFF
TGCAGCGTTGGAGACAGGGGCTCCTACAATGAGCAGTTCTTC
>TRBV20-1|.|.|TRBJ2-7
CSASMGSSYEQYF
TGCAGTGCTAGTATGGGGAGCTCCTACGAGCAGTACTTC
>TRBV30|.|.|TRBJ1-6
CAWRTGGNSPLHF
TGTGCCTGGAGGACCGGCGGGAATTCACCCCTCCACTTT
>TRBV7-2|TRBD2|.|TRBJ2-3
CASSSSFGLASGTDTQYF
TGTGCCAGCAGCTCGTCCTTTGGACTAGCCTCTGGCACAGATACGCAGTATTTT
>TRBV7-6|TRBD2|.|TRBJ2-1
CASSSSGWSYNEQFF
TGTGCCAGCAGCTCTAGCGGGTGGTCCTACAATGAGCAGTTCTTC
>TRBV7-3|TRBD2|.|TRBJ2-1
CASSPASGGTNEQFF
TGTGCCAGCAGCCCTGCTAGCGGGGGGACCAATGAGCAGTTCTTC